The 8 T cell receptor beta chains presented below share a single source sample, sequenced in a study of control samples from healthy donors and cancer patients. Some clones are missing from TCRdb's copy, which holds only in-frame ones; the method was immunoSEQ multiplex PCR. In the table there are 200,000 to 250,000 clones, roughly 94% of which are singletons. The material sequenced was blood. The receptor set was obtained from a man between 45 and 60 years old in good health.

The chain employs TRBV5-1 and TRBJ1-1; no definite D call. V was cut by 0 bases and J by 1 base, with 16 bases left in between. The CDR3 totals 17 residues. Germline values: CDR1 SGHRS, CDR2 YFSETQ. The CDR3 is CASSLGLYGVRNTEAFF. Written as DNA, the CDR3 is TGCGCCAGCAGCTTGGGGTTGTATGGGGTAAGGAACACTGAAGCTTTCTTT.

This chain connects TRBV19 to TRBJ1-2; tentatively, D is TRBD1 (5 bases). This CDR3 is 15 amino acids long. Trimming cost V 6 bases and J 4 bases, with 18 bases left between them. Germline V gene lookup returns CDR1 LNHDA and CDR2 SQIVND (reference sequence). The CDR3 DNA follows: TGTGCCAGTAGCCCGGGGGGATTCCAACTCTATGGCTACACCTTC. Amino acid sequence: CASSPGGFQLYGYTF.

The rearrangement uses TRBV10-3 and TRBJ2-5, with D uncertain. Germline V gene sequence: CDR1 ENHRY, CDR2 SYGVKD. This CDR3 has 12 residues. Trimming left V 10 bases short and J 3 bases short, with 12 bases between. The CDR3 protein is CATAPEKETQYF. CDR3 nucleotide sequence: TGTGCCACCGCCCCCGAAAAAGAGACCCAGTACTTC.

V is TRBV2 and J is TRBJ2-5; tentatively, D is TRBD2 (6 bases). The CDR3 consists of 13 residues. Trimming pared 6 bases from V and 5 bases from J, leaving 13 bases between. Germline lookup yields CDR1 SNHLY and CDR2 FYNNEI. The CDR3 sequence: CASSRDREETQYF. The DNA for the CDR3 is TGTGCCAGCAGCCGCGATCGGGAGGAGACCCAGTACTTC.

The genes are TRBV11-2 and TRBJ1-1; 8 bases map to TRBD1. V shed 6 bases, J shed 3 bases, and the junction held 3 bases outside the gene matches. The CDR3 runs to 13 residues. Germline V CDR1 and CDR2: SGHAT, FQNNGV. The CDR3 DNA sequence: TGTGCCAGCAGTTTACAGGGGGACACTGAAGCTTTCTTT. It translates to CASSLQGDTEAFF.

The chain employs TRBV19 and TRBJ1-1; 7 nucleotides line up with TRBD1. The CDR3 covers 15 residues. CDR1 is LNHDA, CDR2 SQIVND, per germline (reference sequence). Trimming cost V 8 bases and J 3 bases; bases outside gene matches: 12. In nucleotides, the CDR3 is TGTGCCAGTTTATTACAGGGGACCAAATACACTGAAGCTTTCTTT. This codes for CASLLQGTKYTEAFF. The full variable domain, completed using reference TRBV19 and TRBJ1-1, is DGGITQSPKYLFRKEGQNVTLSCEQNLNHDAMYWYRQDPGQGLRLIYYSQIVNDFQKGDIAEGYSVSREKKESFPLTVTSAQKNPTAFYLCASLLQGTKYTEAFFGQGTRLTVV.

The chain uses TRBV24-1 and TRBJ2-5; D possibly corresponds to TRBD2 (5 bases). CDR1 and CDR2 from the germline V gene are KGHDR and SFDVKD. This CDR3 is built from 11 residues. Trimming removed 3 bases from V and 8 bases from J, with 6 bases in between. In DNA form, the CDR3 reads TGTGCCACCAGTGATCGGGGAACCCAGTACTTC. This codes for CATSDRGTQYF.

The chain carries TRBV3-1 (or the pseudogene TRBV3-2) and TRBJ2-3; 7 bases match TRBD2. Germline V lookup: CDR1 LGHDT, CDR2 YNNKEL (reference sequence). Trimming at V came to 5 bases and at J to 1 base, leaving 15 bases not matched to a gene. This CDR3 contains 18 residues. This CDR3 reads CASSTTPLGGWGTDTQYF. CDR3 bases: TGTGCCAGCAGCACGACCCCCCTGGGAGGGTGGGGCACAGATACGCAGTATTTT.